This T cell receptor (beta chain) was captured in a study of T cell responses to AZD1222 COVID-19 vaccine. Study-level findings and limits: CD4 TCRs linked to vaccination spanned spike, dominating at 160-218 and 743-854.

Sequencing was performed with immunoSEQ multiplex PCR; in TCRdb, only in-frame clones are kept and a portion is missing. The data contain about 120,000 clones, roughly nine tenths of them singletons. This CDR3 is 15 amino acids long. Germline V lookup: CDR1 MDHEN, CDR2 SYDVKM. V was pared by 3 bases and J by 7 bases, with 15 bases between. Concerning this clone: Its antigen is still unknown.

The receptor was isolated from an adult who received the AZD1222 COVID-19 vaccine. The rearrangement uses TRBV28 and TRBJ1-4; unclear D gene. The sequences come from peripheral blood, collected 28 days after the second AZD1222 dose. In DNA, the CDR3 is TGTGCCAGCAGTTTTGTAGGGCACAAAGCTGAAAAACTGTTTTTT. Its translation: CASSFVGHKAEKLFF.